This T cell receptor (beta chain) comes out of a study of blood T cell repertoires in COVID-19. Across the whole study: PBMCs, B-cell-depleted T cells, or T cells provided the cDNA or gDNA that made up the material.

Authors' analysis steps: From reference gene primer amplification, estimates of nucleated cell counts were derived. The data were produced by immunoSEQ multiplex PCR, yet TCRdb's version contains in-frame clones alone and is incomplete. V and J calls and clone size are those listed in that table; D and trimming were worked out from the DNA. This repertoire shows about 140,000 clones, about four fifths found once; its top ten account for 3% to 5%. The V and J ends lost 5 bases and 3 bases respectively, with 14 bases between them. The CDR3 is 15 residues long. CDR1 is SEHNR, CDR2 FQNEAQ, per germline (reference sequence).

Material for sequencing was peripheral blood. The chain carries TRBV7-9 and TRBJ1-3; D is ambiguous. This receptor was identified in a woman aged 60-75 years with acute or convalescent COVID-19. This CDR3 reads CASSPSGDGGNTIYF. The CDR3 DNA reads TGTGCCAGCAGCCCCTCAGGCGACGGTGGAAACACCATATATTTT.